These T cell receptor beta chains were read from a single sample in a study of neurological immune-mediated disorders. TCRdb redid the calling of the 5' RACE reads with MiXCR, one entry per CDR3 protein. The sample lists 55,000 to 75,000 distinct CDR3 sequences, roughly 15% seen once, with 4.6% in the top ten. The sample comprised PBMCs. The source is a female donor with HTLV-1-associated myelopathy (HAM/TSP). The CDR3 runs from the conserved cysteine through the conserved F or W. The D gene is left open where the match is weak. Size is stated for part of the rows, as once, few or many counts, or as a class when the clone is expanded.

j_call clone_size v_call d_call cdr3_nt cdr3_aa
TRBJ1-2 many TRBV10-3 - TGTGCCATCAGTGAGAGGCAGGGCGATGGCTACACCTTC CAISERQGDGYTF
TRBJ2-2 many TRBV28 - TGTGCCAGCAGTTTGACAGAGACTAACACCGGGGAGCTGTTTTTT CASSLTETNTGELFF
TRBJ2-7 many TRBV20-1 - TGCAGTGCAAGACAGAGAAACTACGAGCAGTACTTC CSARQRNYEQYF
TRBJ2-1 many TRBV5-1 TRBD2 TGCGCCAGCAGCTTGATGAGCAGCGGGGCATACAATGAGCAGTTCTTC CASSLMSSGAYNEQFF
TRBJ1-5 many TRBV7-9 TRBD1 TGTGCCAGCAGCACCACAGGGGAGCAGCCCCAGCATTTT CASSTTGEQPQHF
TRBJ1-5 - TRBV20-1 - TGCAGTGCCCGAGGAGGCCTTAGCAATCAGCCCCAGCATTTT CSARGGLSNQPQHF
TRBJ2-3 many TRBV12-3/TRBV12-4 TRBD2 TGTGCCAGCAGTTTGGCGGGGGGAGCCACAGATACGCAGTATTTT CASSLAGGATDTQYF
TRBJ1-1 many TRBV5-8 TRBD1 TGTGCCAGCAGCTTGGAGGGACAGAGGACTTTCTTT CASSLEGQRTFF
TRBJ2-3 many TRBV5-1 TRBD2 TGCGCCAGCAGCTTGCTCCTAGCGGGGGGGCCTGTAGATACGCAGTATTTT CASSLLLAGGPVDTQYF
TRBJ2-1 few TRBV28 TRBD2 TGTGCCAGCAGTTCCGCTAGCGGGGGGGCCTCCTACAATGAGCAGTTCTTC CASSSASGGASYNEQFF
TRBJ2-3 many TRBV12-3/TRBV12-4 TRBD1 TGTGCCAGCAGTATCAGTGGGACAGGTACAGATACGCAGTATTTT CASSISGTGTDTQYF
TRBJ2-1 - TRBV9 - TGTGCCAGCAGCGTGTCCTACAATGAGCAGTTCTTC CASSVSYNEQFF
TRBJ1-6 many TRBV12-3/TRBV12-4 TRBD1 TGTGCCAGCAGCCGATCGACAGGGGGCGCATCACCCCTCCACTTT CASSRSTGGASPLHF
TRBJ2-5 many TRBV28 - TGTGCCAGCAGCCCCCCTTGGGGAGGTGGGACCCAGTACTTC CASSPPWGGGTQYF
TRBJ1-1 many TRBV5-1 - TGCGCCAGCAGCTTGTCAAACCCAAGCGCTGAAGCTTTCTTT CASSLSNPSAEAFF
TRBJ2-4 - TRBV6-2/TRBV6-3 - TGTGCCAGCACTCCCCGCCCGGGGTCGGCCAAAAACATTCAGTACTTC CASTPRPGSAKNIQYF
TRBJ2-3 few TRBV12-3/TRBV12-4 TRBD2 TGTGCCAGCAGTTTTCGGGGGGGCACAGATACGCAGTATTTT CASSFRGGTDTQYF
TRBJ1-6 many TRBV2 TRBD1 TGTGCCAGCAGGGTAGGACAGGTCAATAATTCACCCCTCCACTTT CASRVGQVNNSPLHF
TRBJ2-1 many TRBV20-1 TRBD2 TGCAGTGCCCCTACTAGCGGGGGGACCTACAATGAGCAGTTCTTC CSAPTSGGTYNEQFF
TRBJ1-5 many TRBV2 - TGTGCCAGCAGAGGGTTGGGGGCTCAGCCCCAGCATTTT CASRGLGAQPQHF
TRBJ1-2 many TRBV28 - TGTGCCAGTTCGGACGGCTTGTATGGCTACACCTTC CASSDGLYGYTF
TRBJ2-7 many TRBV6-2/TRBV6-3 TRBD2 TGTGCCAGCAGTAGGTCCCCCGGGACTACCTACGAGCAGTACTTC CASSRSPGTTYEQYF
TRBJ1-5 many TRBV7-9 - TGTGCCAGCAGCTTAACGGGACTCACTACCAGACCCAATCAGCCCCAGCATTTT CASSLTGLTTRPNQPQHF
TRBJ1-4 few TRBV6-1 - TGTGCCAGCAGTGAAGCGTGGCGTTCTGAAAAACTGTTTTTT CASSEAWRSEKLFF
TRBJ2-2 many TRBV4-1 TRBD2 TGCGCCAGCAGCCTTCTCGCTAGCGGGGGGGGGACCGGGGAGCTGTTTTTT CASSLLASGGGTGELFF
TRBJ2-2 many TRBV12-3/TRBV12-4 TRBD2 TGTGCCAGCAGCCACGGGACTAGCGAGGCCGGGGAGCTGTTTTTT CASSHGTSEAGELFF
TRBJ1-2 many TRBV5-1 TRBD1 TGCGCCAGCAGCTATGGACAGGGGCGGGATGGCTACACCTTC CASSYGQGRDGYTF
TRBJ2-7 few TRBV20-1 TRBD1 TGCAGTGCTAGTGAGGACAGGGACCTTTACGAGCAGTACTTC CSASEDRDLYEQYF